The clone carrying this T cell receptor (beta chain) was picked up one time. Per the germline V gene, CDR1 is MNHNY and CDR2 is SVGAGI (reference sequence). The CDR3 runs to 12 residues. V was trimmed by 5 bases and J by 5 bases, leaving 7 bases between them. The data stem from a study of response to subunit inactivated influenza vaccine. TCRdb recomputed calls from the RT-PCR reads with MiXCR, one row per CDR3 protein. The table has roughly 540,000 distinct CDR3 sequences, roughly 25% seen once; the top ten hold approximately 3%. This sample also belongs to another study, concerning T cells expressing NK-cell markers. From that report: The cDNA for TCR beta came from 5'RACE template switching with UMIs.

The source was CD4+ T cells sorted from PBMCs, collected 11 to 12 days after vaccination. J is TRBJ1-5 and V is TRBV6-6, with D unresolved. This TCR came from a man in his fifties who received an inactivated influenza vaccine. DNA of the CDR3: TGTGCCAGCAGTAGGGAGGATCAGCCCCAGCATTTT. Translated, it gives CASSREDQPQHF.